These 31 T cell receptor beta chains share one sample of origin, sequenced in a study of human T cells and chemical hapten exposure. MiXCR was run by TCRdb on the RACE reads, yielding one entry per CDR3 protein. This sample carries tens of thousands of distinct CDR3 sequences, 10% of them seen once, and the ten largest clones take roughly 2.3%. Regarding time point: patch test 2, 6 weeks after DPC sensitization. Treatment meaning: therapeutic diphenylcyclopropenone sensitization with weekly scalp DPC. Sequencing was performed on whole blood, taken in connection with sensitization to the hapten diphenylcyclopropenone (DPC). The receptors come from a woman in her 30s with alopecia areata. Some clones in this sample may be carry-over from other donors' samples.

This clonotype was seen repeatedly, ten times or more. This rearrangement joins TRBV18 to TRBJ2-2; TRBD2 aligns across 15 bases. Germline CDR1 is KGHSH and CDR2 is LQKENI. The junction had 7 bases not matched to a gene; V was cut back by 1 base and J by 4 bases. This CDR3 has 19 residues. DNA for the CDR3: TGTGCCAGCTCACCACTGGGACTAGCGGGAGGCCCGACCACCGGGGAGCTGTTTTTT. It yields the protein CASSPLGLAGGPTTGELFF.

The sample holds many counts of this clonotype. J is TRBJ2-5 and V is TRBV7-2; 10 nucleotides line up with TRBD1. The V and J ends lost 5 bases and 1 base, in that order; junction bases with no gene match: 7. This CDR3 has 16 amino acids. Germline CDR1 SGHTA, CDR2 FQGNSA. CDR3 loop: CASSTRTGGFQETQYF. CDR3 bases: TGTGCCAGCAGCACCCGGACAGGGGGTTTCCAAGAGACCCAGTACTTC.

This clonotype was seen repeatedly, ten times or more. The genes are TRBV5-6 and TRBJ1-1, with D unclear. Germline V gives CDR1 SGHDT, CDR2 YYEEEE. This CDR3 contains 13 residues. V was cut by 1 base and J by 10 bases, with 14 bases left in between. The CDR3 DNA reads as TGTGCCAGCAGCTTGTCCCATGGGGTGGGAGCTTTCTTT. Translated: CASSLSHGVGAFF. The full variable domain, its missing parts supplied by reference TRBV5-6 and TRBJ1-1, is DAGVTQSPTHLIKTRGQQVTLRCSPKSGHDTVSWYQQALGQGPQFIFQYYEEEERQRGNFPDRFSGHQFPNYSSELNVNALLLGDSALYLCASSLSHGVGAFFGQGTRLTVV.

Points on this clonotype: A read error may be the cause here, since a much bigger clone is one base away. V and J are TRBV19 and TRBJ1-5; D call uncertain. Germline V lookup: CDR1 LNHDA, CDR2 SQIVND (reference sequence). The CDR3 is made up of 17 amino acids. In DNA form, the CDR3 reads TGTGCCAGTAGTATAGGCCCTAAGGCCTATAGCAATCGGCCCCAGCATTTT. Its protein product is CASSIGPKAYSNRPQHF. Complete variable domain (other parts from reference TRBV19 and TRBJ1-5): DGGITQSPKYLFRKEGQNVTLSCEQNLNHDAMYWYRQDPGQGLRLIYYSQIVNDFQKGDIAEGYSVSREKKESFPLTVTSAQKNPTAFYLCASSIGPKAYSNRPQHFGDGTRLSIL.

This clonotype was counted at least ten times. This chain joins TRBV28 and TRBJ2-1; D gene unclear. V lost 7 bases and J lost 10, with 17 bases in between. The CDR3 totals 13 residues. The germline V gene encodes CDR1 MDHEN and CDR2 SYDVKM. The CDR3 reads CASTPNGVREQFF. In nucleotides, the CDR3 is TGTGCCAGCACCCCGAATGGGGTCAGGGAGCAGTTCTTC.

This chain uses TRBV4-2 with TRBJ1-2; no clear D gene. The CDR3 consists of 13 residues. Germline CDR1 and CDR2: LGHNA and YNFKEQ. V gave up 0 bases and J gave up 8 bases, with 10 bases separating them. The DNA of the CDR3 is TGTGCCAGCAGCCAAGATTTTGGTGAAGGCTACACCTTC. As protein: CASSQDFGEGYTF.

This clonotype was observed at least ten times. The CDR3: CASSPSRRYYGYTF. The CDR3, as DNA: TGTGCCAGCAGCCCTTCGAGAAGGTACTATGGCTACACCTTC. J is TRBJ1-2 and V is TRBV28; D uncertain. Germline V lookup: CDR1 MDHEN, CDR2 SYDVKM. The CDR3 is made up of 14 amino acids. Deletions cut 6 bases from V and 3 bases from J, with 14 bases between.

A few counts support this clonotype. The genes are TRBV7-2 and TRBJ2-3; TRBD2 aligns across 10 bases. Germline lookup yields CDR1 SGHTA and CDR2 FQGNSA. The CDR3 runs 16 residues. Losses at the gene ends were 3 bases for V and 7 bases for J; bases not matched to a gene: 10. DNA for the CDR3: TGTGCCAGCAGCTTCAGCGGGGGGGCCGCTCAAAATACGCAGTATTTT. Translating gives CASSFSGGAAQNTQYF. Using reference TRBV7-2 and TRBJ2-3 for the parts outside the CDR3, the full variable domain is GAGVSQSPSNKVTEKGKDVELRCDPISGHTALYWYRQSLGQGLEFLIYFQGNSAPDKSGLPSDRFSAERTGGSVSTLTIQRTQQEDSAVYLCASSFSGGAAQNTQYFGPGTRLTVL.

This clonotype was counted only a few times. The chain couples TRBV4-3 to TRBJ1-2, with 10 bases matching TRBD1. J was trimmed by 7 bases and V by 5 bases; bases with no gene match: 7. The CDR3 spans 14 residues. CDR1 and CDR2 from the germline V gene are LGHNA and YSLEER. The CDR3: CASSADRGLGGYTF. CDR3 in DNA: TGCGCCAGCAGCGCCGACAGGGGGCTAGGTGGCTACACCTTC.

This clonotype was observed many times. The V gene is TRBV18, the J gene TRBJ2-6; 8 bases map to TRBD1. Per the germline V gene, CDR1 is KGHSH and CDR2 is LQKENI. This CDR3 is 16 amino acids long. The ends lost 5 bases at V and 4 bases at J; junction bases unmatched: 7. In DNA, the CDR3 is TGTGCCAGCTCAACCGGGACAGGATCCGGGGCCAACGTCCTGACTTTC. It is translated as CASSTGTGSGANVLTF.

J is TRBJ2-3 and V is TRBV28; 9 bases map to TRBD1. The CDR3 extends over 14 amino acids. Losses at the gene ends were 6 bases for V and 4 bases for J; bases not matched to a gene: 5. Germline V lookup: CDR1 MDHEN, CDR2 SYDVKM. The DNA of the CDR3 is TGTGCCAGCAGCTCCGGACAGGGGCCAGATACGCAGTATTTT. This sequence encodes CASSSGQGPDTQYF.

In this sample, this clonotype turned up a few times. This chain links TRBV28 with TRBJ1-2; D not resolved. CDR1 and CDR2 (germline): MDHEN, SYDVKM. The CDR3 has 11 residues. The V end lost 6 bases, the J end lost 5 bases, and 7 bases lay between the germline ends. The DNA for the CDR3 is TGTGCCAGCAGGGTGGCGTATGGCTACACCTTC. This sequence encodes CASRVAYGYTF.

Comment on this clonotype: A much larger clone lies one base from this, so it may be a read error. No conserved phenylalanine or tryptophan is present at the end of the CDR3, so a read error is the likely explanation. The chain couples TRBV7-9 to TRBJ2-1, with 7 bases aligning to TRBD2. Germline V CDR1 and CDR2: SEHNR, FQNEAQ (reference sequence). The CDR3 contains 15 residues. J gave up 6 bases and V 2 bases, and 7 bases lay outside the gene matches. The CDR3 reads CASSLSSGIVNEQFI. In DNA form, the CDR3 reads TGTGCCAGCAGCTTATCGAGCGGGATCGTCAATGAGCAGTTCATC.

This clonotype was seen at least ten times. The gene calls are TRBV2 and TRBJ1-1, with D hard to call. The CDR3 runs to 12 residues. Between the trimmed V and J ends, which lost 7 bases and 4 bases, there was a span of 10 bases. Germline V gene data show CDR1 as SNHLY and CDR2 as FYNNEI. The CDR3 DNA reads as TGTGCCAGCATCATCAAGAGCACTGAAGCTTTCTTT. Translation gives CASIIKSTEAFF.

This clonotype was counted ten times or more. The chain recombines TRBV7-2 with TRBJ1-1; 9 bases are a match to TRBD1. J was trimmed by 5 bases and V by 5 bases; bases with no gene match: 6. Looked up from germline, CDR1 is SGHTA and CDR2 is FQGNSA. This CDR3 has 14 amino acids. CDR3 DNA: TGTGCCAGCAGCCAACAGGGGGCGTGGACTGAAGCTTTCTTT. Protein sequence: CASSQQGAWTEAFF.

This clonotype was seen repeatedly, ten times or more. The chain joins TRBV5-4 to TRBJ2-7, with D maybe TRBD1 (6 bases). Looked up from germline, CDR1 is SGHNT and CDR2 is YYREEE (reference sequence). The CDR3 is made up of 14 amino acids. With 0 bases removed from V and 1 base from J, the gap between germline ends came to 8 bases. The CDR3 spells CASSLGQDSYEQYF. The DNA for the CDR3 is TGTGCCAGCAGCTTGGGACAGGATTCCTACGAGCAGTACTTC.

The chain recombines TRBV28 with TRBJ2-7, with D possibly matching TRBD2 (6 bases). Trimming removed 6 bases from V and 1 base from J, with 13 bases in between. Looked up from germline, CDR1 is MDHEN and CDR2 is SYDVKM. This CDR3 region has 14 residues. CDR3: CASRTSSPSYEQYF. CDR3 in DNA: TGTGCCAGCAGGACTAGTTCCCCTTCCTACGAGCAGTACTTC.

DNA for the CDR3: TGCAGTGCCCTGGGTAGCGGGGGGAGATACAATGAGCAGTTCTTC. Protein: CSALGSGGRYNEQFF. This chain connects TRBV20-1 to TRBJ2-1, with 10 bases identical to TRBD2. V shed 6 bases, J shed 4 bases, and the junction held 9 bases outside the gene matches. Germline-derived CDR1 and CDR2 are DFQATT and SNEGSKA (reference sequence). The CDR3 totals 15 residues.

This clonotype was detected many times. V is TRBV28 and J is TRBJ1-2, with TRBD1 matching over 7 bases. Germline CDR1 reads MDHEN; CDR2 reads SYDVKM. Trimming took 4 bases from V and 7 from J; bases not matched to a gene: 6. The CDR3 length is 13 residues. In nucleotides, the CDR3 is TGTGCCAGCAGTTCCCAGACAGGGAGTGGCTACACCTTC. Protein sequence: CASSSQTGSGYTF.

This clonotype was picked up a small number of times. The J gene is TRBJ2-6, the V gene TRBV3-1, with TRBD2 as a possible D gene (6 bases). Per the germline V gene, CDR1 is LGHDT and CDR2 is YNNKEL (reference sequence). The CDR3 sequence is 19 residues long. Trimming took 1 base from V and 0 from J, leaving 16 bases between them. In nucleotides, the CDR3 is TGTGCCAGCAGCCAAGTTGTCCGGTCGCGGGGCTCTGGGGCCAACGTCCTGACTTTC. Translation gives CASSQVVRSRGSGANVLTF. Full variable domain (missing parts from reference TRBV3-1 and TRBJ2-6): DTAVSQTPKYLVTQMGNDKSIKCEQNLGHDTMYWYKQDSKKFLKIMFSYNNKELIINETVPNRFSPKSPDKAHLNLHINSLELGDSAVYFCASSQVVRSRGSGANVLTFGAGSRLTVL.

This clonotype was counted at least ten times. The gene calls are TRBV2 and TRBJ2-3; D is unresolved. Germline loops: CDR1 SNHLY, CDR2 FYNNEI. Trimming removed 6 bases from V and 0 bases from J, with 4 bases in between. The CDR3 has 12 amino acids. In nucleotides, the CDR3 is TGTGCCAGCAGCCAGAGCACAGATACGCAGTATTTT. Translated, it gives CASSQSTDTQYF.

This clonotype has only a few counts. The chain carries TRBV6-6 and TRBJ2-3; D is unresolved. Germline assignment: CDR1 MNHNY and CDR2 SVGAGI (reference sequence). CDR3 length: 15 amino acids. The V end lost 7 bases, the J end lost 2 bases, and 16 bases lay between the germline ends. The CDR3: CASTIGQVYTDTQYF. CDR3 DNA: TGTGCCAGCACAATAGGGCAGGTGTACACAGATACGCAGTATTTT.

This clonotype was observed many times. The gene calls are TRBV14 and TRBJ2-7; the match to TRBD1 covers 9 bases. With 5 bases clipped from V and 7 bases from J, the junction kept 6 bases outside the gene matches. From germline, CDR1 is SGHDN and CDR2 FVKESK. The CDR3 sequence is 13 residues long. The CDR3 reads CASSSTGGGEQYF. The CDR3 nucleotides read TGTGCCAGCAGCTCGACAGGGGGAGGGGAGCAGTACTTC.

This clonotype came up many times. The chain links TRBV7-9 to TRBJ1-1; no definite D call. The CDR3 totals 12 residues. The germline V gene has CDR1 SEHNR and CDR2 FQNEAQ (reference sequence). With 6 bases removed from V and 5 bases from J, the gap between germline ends came to 10 bases. The chain's CDR3 is CASSPGGTEAFF. CDR3 bases: TGTGCCAGCAGTCCCGGCGGGACTGAAGCTTTCTTT.

This clonotype was observed many times. The chain couples TRBV15 to TRBJ2-5, with TRBD2 as a possible D gene (6 bases). The germline V and J ends were trimmed by 3 bases and 2 bases, with 10 bases remaining between them. CDR3 length: 14 amino acids. In germline, CDR1 is LNHNV, CDR2 YYDKDF (reference sequence). The CDR3 DNA follows: TGTGCCACCAGCAGCCGGGACTCTCAAGAGACCCAGTACTTC. It codes for CATSSRDSQETQYF.

This clonotype was seen many times. The chain carries TRBV2 and TRBJ1-1, with D possibly matching TRBD1 (5 bases). Germline lookup yields CDR1 SNHLY and CDR2 FYNNEI. V lost 2 bases and J 4 bases, leaving 14 bases between the germline ends. The CDR3 contains 15 residues. CDR3 region: CASSERQGRLTEAFF. The CDR3, as DNA: TGTGCCAGCAGTGAACGGCAGGGTCGGCTCACTGAAGCTTTCTTT. Full variable domain (missing parts from reference TRBV2 and TRBJ1-1): EPEVTQTPSHQVTQMGQEVILRCVPISNHLYFYWYRQILGQKVEFLVSFYNNEISEKSEIFDDQFSVERPDGSNFTLKIRSTKLEDSAMYFCASSERQGRLTEAFFGQGTRLTVV.

The table lists this clonotype with a count of one. The CDR3 region has the DNA TGCAGCGTTGAAGGTGGTTGGAGCAATGAGCAGTTCTTC. This sequence encodes CSVEGGWSNEQFF. The chain carries TRBV29-1 and TRBJ2-1; the D is unclear. Trimming removed 1 base from V and 6 bases from J, with 10 bases in between. Germline V gene sequence: CDR1 SQVTM, CDR2 ANQGSEA. This CDR3 contains 13 residues.

This clonotype was recorded at least ten times. V usage is TRBV6-2 or TRBV6-3 and J usage is TRBJ2-5, with D maybe TRBD1 (5 bases). The V end lost 5 bases, the J end lost 0 bases, and 10 bases lay between the germline ends. The germline V gene has CDR1 MNHEY and CDR2 SVGEGT. The CDR3 consists of 14 residues. In nucleotides, the CDR3 is TGTGCCAGCAGTGTCACAGGAAACCAAGAGACCCAGTACTTC. It translates to CASSVTGNQETQYF.

This clonotype showed up many times. The V and J genes are TRBV6-5 and TRBJ1-1, with D hard to call. The CDR3 covers 12 residues. Trimming removed 6 bases from V and 1 base from J, with 6 bases in between. The germline gives CDR1 MNHEY, CDR2 SVGAGI. The DNA for the CDR3 is TGTGCCAGCAGGGACCAGAACACTGAAGCTTTCTTT. Its protein product is CASRDQNTEAFF.

CDR3 sequence reads: CASSEGPNTGELFF. The CDR3 region has the DNA TGTGCCAGCAGCGAGGGACCGAACACCGGGGAGCTGTTTTTT. This chain uses TRBV7-3 with TRBJ2-2; D may be TRBD1 or TRBD2 (5 bases each). Germline V gene data show CDR1 as SGHTA and CDR2 as FQGTGA. CDR3 length equals 14 residues. The germline V and J ends were trimmed by 5 bases and 0 bases, with 7 bases remaining between them.

The CDR3 is CASSLDTSGGTDTQYF. CDR3 DNA: TGTGCCAGCAGCTTAGATACTAGCGGCGGCACAGATACGCAGTATTTT. This chain links TRBV7-9 with TRBJ2-3, with 8 bases lining up with TRBD2. Unmatched junction bases numbered 4, after V lost 1 base and J lost 1 base. The CDR3 loop spans 16 amino acids. Per germline, CDR1 SEHNR and CDR2 FQNEAQ (reference sequence).